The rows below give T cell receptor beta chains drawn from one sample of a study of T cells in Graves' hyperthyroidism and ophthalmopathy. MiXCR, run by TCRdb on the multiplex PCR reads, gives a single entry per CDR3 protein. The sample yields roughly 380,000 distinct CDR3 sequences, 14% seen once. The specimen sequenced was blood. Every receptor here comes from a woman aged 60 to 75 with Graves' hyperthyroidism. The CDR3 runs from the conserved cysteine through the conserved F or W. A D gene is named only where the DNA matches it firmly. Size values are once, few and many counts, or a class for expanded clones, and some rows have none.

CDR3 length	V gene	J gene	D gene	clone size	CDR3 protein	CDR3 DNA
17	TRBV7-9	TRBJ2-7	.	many	CASSRTRQAQTHYEQYF	TGTGCCAGCAGCCGGACAAGACAGGCTCAAACCCACTACGAGCAGTACTTC
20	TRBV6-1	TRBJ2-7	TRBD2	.	CASSPRSRVIGGSGNCEQYF	TGTGCCAGCAGTCCTCGGTCCCGGGTAATCGGGGGTAGCGGGAACTGCGAGCAGTACTTC
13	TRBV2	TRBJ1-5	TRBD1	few	CASDRGLNQPQHF	TGTGCCAGCGACAGGGGCCTCAATCAGCCCCAGCATTTT
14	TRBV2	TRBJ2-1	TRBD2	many	CASSVLLAEDEQFF	TGTGCCAGCAGTGTCCTACTAGCGGAGGATGAGCAGTTCTTC
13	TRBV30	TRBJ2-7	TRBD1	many	CASGGTGGYEQYF	TGTGCCTCCGGCGGGACAGGGGGCTACGAGCAGTACTTC
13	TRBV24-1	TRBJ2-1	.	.	CATSGGADDEQFF	TGTGCCACCAGTGGGGGGGCAGACGATGAGCAGTTCTTC
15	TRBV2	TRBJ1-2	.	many	CASSVSGLPIYGYTF	TGTGCCAGCAGCGTATCAGGCCTCCCCATCTATGGCTACACCTTC
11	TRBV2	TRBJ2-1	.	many	CASYQWNEQFF	TGTGCCAGTTATCAGTGGAATGAGCAGTTCTTC
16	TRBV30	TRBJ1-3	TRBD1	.	CAWSGGQGHSGNTIYF	TGTGCCTGGAGTGGGGGACAGGGCCATTCTGGAAACACCATATATTTT
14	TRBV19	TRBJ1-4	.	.	CASTQHITNEKLFF	TGTGCCAGTACCCAACACATCACTAATGAAAAACTGTTTTTT
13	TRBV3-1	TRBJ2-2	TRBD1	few	CASSQFGQGQLFF	TGTGCCAGCAGTCAATTTGGACAGGGCCAGCTGTTTTTT
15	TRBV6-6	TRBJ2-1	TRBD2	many	CASSYWTSGYNEQFF	TGTGCCAGCAGTTACTGGACTAGCGGATACAATGAGCAGTTCTTC
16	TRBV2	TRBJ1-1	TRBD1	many	CASRGTGTAINTEAFF	TGTGCCAGCAGGGGTACCGGGACAGCCATCAACACTGAAGCTTTCTTT
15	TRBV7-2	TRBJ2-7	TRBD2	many	CASSLQAGVAYEQYF	TGTGCCAGCAGCCTCCAAGCGGGAGTCGCCTACGAGCAGTACTTC
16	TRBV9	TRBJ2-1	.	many	CASSPGHTGAYNEQFF	TGTGCCAGCAGCCCCGGCCATACGGGAGCTTACAATGAGCAGTTCTTC
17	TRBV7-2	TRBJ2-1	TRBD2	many	CASSTGTIYLSYNEQFF	TGTGCCAGCAGCACCGGGACTATATACCTCTCCTACAATGAGCAGTTCTTC
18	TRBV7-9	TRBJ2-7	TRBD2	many	CASSLGGWGGGMIYEQYF	TGTGCCAGCAGCTTGGGGGGATGGGGGGGAGGGATGATCTACGAGCAGTACTTC
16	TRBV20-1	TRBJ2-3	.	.	CSAQKGQGISTDTQYF	TGCAGTGCCCAGAAGGGCCAGGGGATTAGCACAGATACGCAGTATTTT
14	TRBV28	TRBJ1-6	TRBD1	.	CASNPGQGNSPLHF	TGTGCCAGCAACCCGGGACAGGGGAATTCACCCCTCCACTTT
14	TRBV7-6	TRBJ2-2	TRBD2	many	CASSSYTSAGELFF	TGTGCCAGCAGCTCTTACACTAGCGCCGGGGAGCTGTTTTTT
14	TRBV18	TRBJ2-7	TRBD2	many	CASSPPSGSREQYF	TGTGCCAGCTCACCCCCTAGCGGGAGTCGTGAGCAGTACTTC
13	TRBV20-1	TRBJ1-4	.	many	CSARWGTNEKLFF	TGCAGTGCTAGATGGGGGACTAATGAAAAACTGTTTTTT
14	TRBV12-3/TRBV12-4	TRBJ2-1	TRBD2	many	CASKPRLALNEQFF	TGTGCCAGCAAGCCGAGACTAGCCCTTAATGAGCAGTTCTTC
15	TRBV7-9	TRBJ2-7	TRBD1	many	CASSFPGQGSYEQYF	TGTGCCAGCAGCTTCCCGGGACAGGGCTCCTACGAGCAGTACTTC
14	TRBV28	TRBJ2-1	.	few	CASRLRVSYNEQFF	TGTGCCAGCAGGCTAAGGGTTTCCTACAATGAGCAGTTCTTC
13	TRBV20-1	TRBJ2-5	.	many	CSARDLEPETQYF	TGCAGTGCTAGAGATCTAGAGCCCGAGACCCAGTACTTC
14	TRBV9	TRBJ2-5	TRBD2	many	CASGAGENQETQYF	TGTGCCAGCGGGGCGGGAGAAAACCAAGAGACCCAGTACTTC
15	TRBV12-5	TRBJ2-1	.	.	CASGSRNNRENEQFF	TGTGCTAGTGGTTCACGGAATAACAGGGAAAATGAGCAGTTCTTC
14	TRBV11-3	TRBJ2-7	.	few	CASSQGPSSYEQYF	TGCGCCAGCAGCCAAGGACCGAGCTCCTACGAGCAGTACTTC
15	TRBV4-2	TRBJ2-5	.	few	CASSQGPGRLETQYF	TGTGCCAGCAGCCAAGGGCCCGGGAGACTTGAGACCCAGTACTTC
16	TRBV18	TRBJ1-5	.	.	CASSPRQGEGNQPQHF	TGTGCCAGCTCACCTCGGCAGGGAGAGGGTAATCAGCCCCAGCATTTT
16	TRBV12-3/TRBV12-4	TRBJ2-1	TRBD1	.	CAIQKTGQGSYNEQFF	TGTGCCATCCAAAAGACGGGACAGGGGTCCTACAATGAGCAGTTCTTC
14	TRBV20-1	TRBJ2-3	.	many	CSPGDGGLTDTQYF	TGCAGTCCAGGGGACGGGGGCCTCACAGATACGCAGTATTTT
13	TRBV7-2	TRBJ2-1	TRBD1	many	CASSLAGQDEQFF	TGTGCCAGCAGCTTAGCGGGACAGGATGAGCAGTTCTTC
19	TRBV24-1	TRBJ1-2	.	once	CATSDFRDGVTARDYGYTF	TGTGCCACCAGTGATTTTAGGGACGGGGTGACGGCAAGGGACTATGGCTACACCTTC
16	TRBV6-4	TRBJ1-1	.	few	CASSPYREKRNTEAFF	TGTGCCAGCAGTCCCTATCGCGAGAAAAGGAACACTGAAGCTTTCTTT
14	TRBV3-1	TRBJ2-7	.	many	CASSQVQSSYEQYF	TGTGCCAGCAGCCAAGTGCAGAGCTCCTACGAGCAGTACTTC
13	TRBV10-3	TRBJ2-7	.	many	CAGGIAPGDEQYF	TGTGCCGGAGGGATAGCTCCCGGGGACGAGCAGTACTTC
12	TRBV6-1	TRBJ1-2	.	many	CASRGGGDRYTF	TGTGCCAGCAGGGGGGGGGGCGATCGCTACACCTTC
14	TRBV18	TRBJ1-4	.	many	CASSPSAGNEKLFF	TGTGCCAGCTCACCAAGCGCAGGGAATGAAAAACTGTTTTTT
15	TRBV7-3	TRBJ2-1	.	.	CASSLGGGAFDEQFF	TGTGCCAGCAGCTTAGGAGGGGGCGCCTTCGATGAGCAGTTCTTC
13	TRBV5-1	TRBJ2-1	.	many	CASSLGRSNEQFF	TGCGCCAGCAGCTTGGGGCGGAGCAATGAGCAGTTCTTC
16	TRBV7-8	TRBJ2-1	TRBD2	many	CASSPFAGTSSSEQFF	TGTGCCAGCAGCCCATTTGCCGGGACTAGTTCATCTGAGCAGTTCTTC
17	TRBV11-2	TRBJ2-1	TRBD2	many	CASSLTGLAGGLDEQFF	TGTGCCAGCAGCTTAACGGGACTAGCGGGAGGGCTAGATGAGCAGTTCTTC
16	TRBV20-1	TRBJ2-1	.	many	CSAPRPRGSSYNEQFF	TGCAGTGCTCCCCGGCCCAGAGGTAGCTCCTACAATGAGCAGTTCTTC
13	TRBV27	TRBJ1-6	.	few	CASSARYNSPLHF	TGTGCCAGCAGTGCCCGCTATAATTCACCCCTCCACTTT
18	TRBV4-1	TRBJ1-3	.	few	CASSQDILLLNSGNTIYF	TGCGCCAGCAGCCAAGATATCCTCCTCCTAAACTCTGGAAACACCATATATTTT
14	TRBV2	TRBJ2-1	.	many	CASSAGRAGNEQFF	TGTGCCAGCAGTGCTGGCAGGGCTGGGAATGAGCAGTTCTTC